This T cell receptor (beta chain) was retrieved from a study of blood T cell repertoires in COVID-19. Study in general: Acute and convalescent COVID-19 specimens originated in the United States, Italy and Spain. In each case, the material was cDNA or gDNA derived from T cells, B-cell-depleted T cells, or PBMCs.

Generated by immunoSEQ multiplex PCR, the TCRdb table keeps only in-frame clones and is missing some. The sample lists about 140,000 clones; nearly 90% were seen once. This CDR3 has 15 residues. V lost 5 bases and J lost 8; bases outside the gene matches: 9. The sequence was obtained from a man in his 70s with acute or convalescent COVID-19. The rearrangement joins TRBV5-3 to TRBJ1-4; 10 bases fit TRBD1. TRBV5-3 counts as an open reading frame of uncertain function. The specimen was peripheral blood. The CDR3: CARSYRDRGGEKLFF. CDR3 in DNA: TGTGCCAGAAGTTACCGGGACAGGGGAGGCGAAAAACTGTTTTTT.